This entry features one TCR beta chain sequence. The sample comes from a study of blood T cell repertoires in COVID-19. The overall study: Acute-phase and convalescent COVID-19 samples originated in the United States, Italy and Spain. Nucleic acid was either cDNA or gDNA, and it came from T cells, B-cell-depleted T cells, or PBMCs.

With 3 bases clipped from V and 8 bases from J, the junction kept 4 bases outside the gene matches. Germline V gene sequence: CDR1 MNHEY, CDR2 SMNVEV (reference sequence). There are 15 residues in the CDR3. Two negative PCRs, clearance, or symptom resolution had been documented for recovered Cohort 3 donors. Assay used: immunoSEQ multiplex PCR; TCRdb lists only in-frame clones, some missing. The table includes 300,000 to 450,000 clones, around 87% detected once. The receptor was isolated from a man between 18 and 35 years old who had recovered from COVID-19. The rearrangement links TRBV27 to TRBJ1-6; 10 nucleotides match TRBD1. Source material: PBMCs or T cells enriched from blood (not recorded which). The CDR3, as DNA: TGTGCCAGCAGTTTCGGGACAGGGGTTTATTCACCCCTCCACTTT. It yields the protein CASSFGTGVYSPLHF.